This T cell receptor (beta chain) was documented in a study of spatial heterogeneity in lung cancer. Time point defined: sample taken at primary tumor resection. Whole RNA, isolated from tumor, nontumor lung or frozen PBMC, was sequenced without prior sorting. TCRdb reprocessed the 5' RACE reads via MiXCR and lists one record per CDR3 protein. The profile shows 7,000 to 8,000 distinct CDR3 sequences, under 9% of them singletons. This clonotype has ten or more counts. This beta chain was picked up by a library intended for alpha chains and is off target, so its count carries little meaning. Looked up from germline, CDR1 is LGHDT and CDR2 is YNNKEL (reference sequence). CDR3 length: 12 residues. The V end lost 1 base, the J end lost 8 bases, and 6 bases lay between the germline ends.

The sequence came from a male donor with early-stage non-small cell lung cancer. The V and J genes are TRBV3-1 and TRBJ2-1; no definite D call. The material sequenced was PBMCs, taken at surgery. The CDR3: CASSQVYDEQFF. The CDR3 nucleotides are TGTGCCAGCAGCCAAGTGTATGATGAGCAGTTCTTC.